The T cell receptor (beta chain) under discussion was sequenced for a study of molecular identifiers for immune sequencing clone quantification. The wider study: The replicates split RNA from about 19,000 or 110,000 naive CD8 cells five ways and sequenced four.

Between about 19,000 and 1,000,000 sorted cells, with 10%, 30% or 50% RNA, yielded naive CD8 libraries. In its sample, this clonotype was seen once. Its matching antigen is unknown. One junction end disagrees with the germline gene, perhaps due to a read error. TCRdb reprocessed the PCR reads with MiXCR, giving one entry per CDR3 protein. The repertoire holds about 640,000 distinct CDR3 sequences, with 15% to 20% as singletons. This CDR3 is built from 13 residues. CDR1 is LNHDA and CDR2 is SQIVND in the germline V gene (reference sequence). Study conclusions and caveats: Reportedly, one cell's Jurkat TCR RNA was detected within 1,100,000 naive CD8 cells.

The chain combines TRBV19 with TRBJ1-5; D remains unclear. This sequence originates from a human donor in good health. Some libraries in this study had Jurkat cell RNA spiked in. The sequenced sample consisted of naive CD8+ T cells from blood, with Jurkat cell RNA spiked in. Subset specified: FACS-sorted CD8+CD4-CCR7+CD45RA+ naive T cells. CDR3 sequence: CASSIGWGQPRHF. Here the CDR3 DNA reads TGTGCCAGTAGTATTGGTTGGGGTCAGCCCCGGCATTTT.